One sample yielded the 31 T cell receptor beta chains listed below, sequenced in a study of metastatic and nonmetastatic thyroid tumors. The entire patient cohort was treatment-naive prior to thyroid surgery. TCRdb re-called the PCR reads with MiXCR. The sample carries about 13,000 clones, around a quarter recorded once. Material: blood. The receptors stem from a female donor with papillary thyroid cancer or a benign thyroid nodule (not recorded which). Some clones in this sample may be carry-over from other donors' samples.

The sample holds many counts of this clone. The rearrangement uses TRBV29-1 and TRBJ2-5, with D unclear. V was shortened by 0 bases and J by 2 bases, with 10 bases between the two germline ends. CDR3 length: 14 residues. CDR1 and CDR2 from the germline V gene are SQVTM and ANQGSEA. CDR3 coding DNA: TGCAGCGTTGAAGATCCCACAAAGCAAGAGACCCAGTACTTC. The encoded protein is CSVEDPTKQETQYF.

This clone is medium-sized in the sample. This chain links TRBV28 with TRBJ1-1; TRBD1 matches at 9 bases. Germline V gene data show CDR1 as MDHEN and CDR2 as SYDVKM. V gave up 6 bases and J gave up 1 base; unmatched junction bases: 3. The CDR3 is 14 amino acids. The CDR3 reads CASRTGGGNTEAFF. CDR3 in DNA: TGTGCCAGCAGGACAGGGGGTGGGAACACTGAAGCTTTCTTT.

This clone was seen repeatedly, ten times or more. V and J are TRBV14 and TRBJ2-3, with 8 positions matching TRBD2. There are 16 residues in the CDR3. V gave up 4 bases and J gave up 0 bases; unmatched junction bases: 6. Germline CDR1 reads SGHDN; CDR2 reads FVKESK. As DNA, the CDR3 is TGTGCCAGCAGCCGATTAGCGGGGACTAGCACAGATACGCAGTATTTT. This encodes CASSRLAGTSTDTQYF.

This clone was detected ten times or more. This same CDR3 is encoded by further DNA sequences in the sample. V usage is TRBV2 and J usage is TRBJ1-1, with 7 positions matching TRBD1. In germline, CDR1 is SNHLY, CDR2 FYNNEI. Unmatched junction bases numbered 3, after V lost 6 bases and J lost 2 bases. The CDR3 has 13 residues. CDR3 residues: CASSQGENTEAFF. CDR3 DNA: TGTGCCAGCAGCCAGGGGGAAAACACTGAAGCTTTCTTT.

In regard to this clone: The junction shows a germline mismatch at one end, possibly a read error. V is TRBV28 and J is TRBJ2-3, with 14 bases matching TRBD2. The CDR3 has 22 amino acids. CDR1 is MDHEN, CDR2 SYDVKM, per germline. The CDR3 nucleotides read TGTGCCAGCAGTTCCCCGTCACGGGGGACTAGCGGGAGACTCCGTAGCACGGATACGCAGTATTTT. Translation: CASSSPSRGTSGRLRSTDTQYF.

As regards this clone: Additional DNA sequences in this sample encode the identical CDR3. V and J are TRBV18 and TRBJ1-1; no definite D call. V lost 4 bases to trimming and J lost 3 bases, with 12 bases between them. The CDR3 runs 14 residues. Germline lookup yields CDR1 KGHSH and CDR2 LQKENI. CDR3 sequence reads: CASSLTGFDTEAFF. CDR3 DNA sequence: TGTGCCAGCTCACTTACGGGGTTCGACACTGAAGCTTTCTTT. Combining the CDR3 with reference TRBV18 and TRBJ1-1 gives the whole variable domain NAGVMQNPRHLVRRRGQEARLRCSPMKGHSHVYWYRQLPEEGLKFMVYLQKENIIDESGMPKERFSAEFPKEGPSILRIQQVVRGDSAAYFCASSLTGFDTEAFFGQGTRLTVV.

In regard to this clone: The junction differs from germline at one of its ends, possibly a read error. Different DNA sequences within this sample yield the same CDR3. The chain is built from TRBV2 and TRBJ1-5; D is unresolved. The CDR3 consists of 13 residues. The V gene's germline CDR1 is SNHLY and CDR2 FYNNEI. The CDR3 sequence is CASAGYSNQPQHF. The CDR3, as DNA: TGTGCCAGCGCAGGCTATAGCAACCAGCCACAGCATTTT.

On this clone: The junction departs from germline at one end; a sequencing error may be responsible. V usage is TRBV6-1 and J usage is TRBJ2-1; TRBD2 might be the D (6 bases). Germline CDR1 reads MNHNS; CDR2 reads SASEGT. This CDR3 has 14 residues. The CDR3 loop is CASSRDSRGPEQLF. As DNA, the CDR3 is TGTGCCAGCAGCAGGGACTCCCGAGGCCCTGAGCAGTTGTTC.

The chain employs TRBV6-6 and TRBJ1-1; D uncertain. This CDR3 has 16 amino acids. V lost 0 bases and J 1 base, leaving 12 bases between the germline ends. The V gene's germline CDR1 is MNHNY and CDR2 SVGAGI (reference sequence). The chain's CDR3 is CASSYSTGTWNTEAFF. The CDR3 DNA is TGTGCCAGCAGTTACTCGACGGGCACCTGGAACACTGAAGCTTTCTTT.

By share, this clone counts as medium-sized. The chain combines TRBV19 with TRBJ1-5; no definite D call. Trimming took 5 bases from V and 7 from J, leaving 12 bases between them. This CDR3 comprises 13 residues. Per germline, CDR1 LNHDA and CDR2 SQIVND (reference sequence). The CDR3 nucleotides are TGTGCCAGTAGTTTTAGGGAAGGGCAGCCCCAGCATTTT. Translating it yields CASSFREGQPQHF.

A few counts support this clone. This chain joins TRBV27 and TRBJ2-7, with 8 bases that match TRBD1. From germline, CDR1 is MNHEY and CDR2 SMNVEV (reference sequence). This CDR3 contains 14 residues. V gave up 5 bases and J gave up 8 bases; unmatched junction bases: 11. Here the CDR3 reads CASSPAQTGGKQYV. In nucleotides, the CDR3 is TGTGCCAGCAGTCCCGCCCAAACAGGGGGTAAGCAGTACGTC.

This clone was seen ten or more times. For the CDR3, the DNA is TGTGCCAGCAGGCTCAAAGGTGGTACGTACGAGCAGTACGTC. As protein: CASRLKGGTYEQYV. The J gene is TRBJ2-7, the V gene TRBV13; no clear D gene. This CDR3 contains 14 residues. V lost 6 bases to trimming and J lost 4 bases, with 16 bases between them. From germline, CDR1 is PRHDT and CDR2 FYEKMQ (reference sequence).

In its sample, this clone ranks as large. This chain links TRBV6-1 with TRBJ2-7; no clear D gene. CDR1 and CDR2 (germline): MNHNS, SASEGT. V shed 5 bases and J shed 2 bases, with 4 bases lying between them. The CDR3 loop spans 11 amino acids. CDR3 coding DNA: TGTGCCAGCAGTCATACCTACGAGCAGTACGTC. Translated, it gives CASSHTYEQYV.

This clone has ten or more counts. The gene calls are TRBV14 and TRBJ2-3; D ambiguous. This CDR3 has 14 amino acids. The V and J ends lost 0 bases and 8 bases respectively, with 12 bases between them. CDR1 and CDR2 (germline): SGHDN, FVKESK. The CDR3 sequence: CASSQDVLSGTQYF. In nucleotides, the CDR3 is TGTGCCAGCAGCCAAGATGTCCTCTCGGGTACGCAGTATTTT.

This clone is labeled as medium-sized. The rearrangement joins TRBV6-2 or TRBV6-3 to TRBJ1-1; a weak D match, TRBD1 (5 bases). Trimming cost V 2 bases and J 8 bases, with 15 bases left between them. Germline V gene data show CDR1 as MNHEY and CDR2 as SVGEGT. This CDR3 is 14 amino acids long. CDR3 coding DNA: TGTGCCAGCAGTTACCTGCAGGGCCCCGAGGAAGCTTTCTTT. It translates to CASSYLQGPEEAFF.

By sample fraction, this clone is medium-sized. The chain employs TRBV6-6 and TRBJ2-1; no clear D gene. The CDR3 is 15 amino acids. In germline, CDR1 is MNHNY, CDR2 SVGAGI (reference sequence). V lost 0 bases, J lost 3 bases, and 9 bases lay in between. In nucleotides, the CDR3 is TGTGCCAGCAGTTACTCGAGGAGCAGCTACAATGAGCAGTTCTTC. This codes for CASSYSRSSYNEQFF.

This clone is labeled as medium-sized. The chain recombines TRBV24-1 with TRBJ1-1; perhaps TRBD1 as D (6 bases). This CDR3 spans 12 amino acids. CDR1 is KGHDR, CDR2 SFDVKD, per germline. V lost 4 bases and J 8 bases, leaving 10 bases between the germline ends. The CDR3 loop is CATSETGAEAFF. Written as DNA, the CDR3 is TGTGCCACCAGTGAGACGGGGGCGGAAGCTTTCTTT.

This clone turned up a few times. The V call is TRBV2, the J call TRBJ1-5; 7 positions agree with TRBD1. CDR1 is SNHLY, CDR2 FYNNEI, per germline. With 4 bases clipped from V and 3 bases from J, the junction kept 6 bases outside the gene matches. The CDR3 has 15 amino acids. The CDR3 DNA is TGTGCCAGCAGTGCTATGGGGACAGACAATCAGCCCCAGCATTTT. Its translation is CASSAMGTDNQPQHF.

This clone is labeled as medium-sized. The chain combines TRBV28 with TRBJ2-3, with TRBD1 identical over 9 bases. Germline CDR1 reads MDHEN; CDR2 reads SYDVKM. This CDR3 has 16 residues. After removal of 3 bases from V and 4 bases from J, the junction contained 8 bases not matched to a gene. CDR3 in DNA: TGTGCCAGCAGTTTTGGGCTGGACAGGGGATCAGATACGCAGTATTTT. Protein sequence: CASSFGLDRGSDTQYF.

By share, this clone ranks as medium-sized. The CDR3 nucleotides are TGTGCCATCTTAGGAGCGAACACCGGGGAGCTGTTTTTT. Translating gives CAILGANTGELFF. V gene TRBV28 combines with J gene TRBJ2-2, with no clear D. From germline, CDR1 is MDHEN and CDR2 SYDVKM. CDR3 length: 13 amino acids. V lost 10 bases and J lost 0, with 9 bases in between.

V is TRBV5-6 and J is TRBJ1-6; maybe TRBD1 (6 bases). Trimming took off 3 bases at V and 7 bases at J, with 8 bases between the two ends. The CDR3 is 13 residues long. The germline CDR1 and CDR2 sequences are SGHDT and YYEEEE. CDR3 nucleotide sequence: TGTGCCAGCAGCTCGGACAGAAATTCACCCCTCCACTTT. It specifies CASSSDRNSPLHF.

At least ten counts were recorded for this clone. The chain recombines TRBV15 with TRBJ2-3; no definite D call. Germline assignment: CDR1 LNHNV and CDR2 YYDKDF (reference sequence). CDR3 length: 16 residues. The germline V and J ends were trimmed by 0 bases and 0 bases, with 10 bases remaining between them. The CDR3 region is CATSRDLLSSTDTQYF. CDR3 nucleotides: TGTGCCACCAGCAGAGATCTGCTATCTAGCACAGATACGCAGTATTTT.

The V and J genes are TRBV20-1 and TRBJ2-7, with 8 bases lining up with TRBD2. Trimming took 2 bases from V and 0 from J; bases not matched to a gene: 3. Germline CDR1 is DFQATT and CDR2 is SNEGSKA (reference sequence). This CDR3 has 14 residues. CDR3 sequence: CSARPGGDSYEQYF. The CDR3 DNA sequence: TGCAGTGCTAGACCGGGGGGGGACTCCTACGAGCAGTACTTC.

The J gene is TRBJ1-2, the V gene TRBV5-8; the match to TRBD1 covers 9 bases. The CDR3 has 14 amino acids. The V gene end was trimmed by 3 bases and the J gene end by 2 bases; junction bases not matched to a gene: 2. Germline lookup yields CDR1 SGHTS and CDR2 YDEGEE. The CDR3 spells CASSWGQGNYGYTF. CDR3 sequence (DNA): TGTGCCAGCAGCTGGGGACAGGGAAACTATGGCTACACCTTC.

This clone qualifies as medium-sized. The chain recombines TRBV28 with TRBJ2-6, with TRBD1 matching 7 bases. Germline values: CDR1 MDHEN, CDR2 SYDVKM. This CDR3 is built from 17 residues. The V segment lost 3 bases and the J segment 0 bases; nucleotides outside the gene matches: 5. In DNA, the CDR3 is TGTGCCAGCAGTTTCCCGGGACAGACCTCTGGGGCCAACGTCCTGACTTTC. It specifies CASSFPGQTSGANVLTF.

This clone ranks as medium-sized. The J gene is TRBJ2-2, the V gene TRBV10-1; D perhaps matches TRBD2 (5 bases). Trimming left V 6 bases short and J 0 bases short, with 11 bases between. Germline loops: CDR1 WNHNN, CDR2 SYGVQD (reference sequence). The CDR3 is 15 amino acids. CDR3 residues: CASSRTRTNTGELFF. The CDR3 DNA follows: TGCGCCAGCAGCAGGACTCGTACGAACACCGGGGAGCTGTTTTTT.

The genes are TRBV5-1 and TRBJ1-6, with 8 bases fitting TRBD1. J was trimmed by 6 bases and V by 1 base; bases with no gene match: 3. The CDR3 extends over 15 amino acids. Germline V gene lookup returns CDR1 SGHRS and CDR2 YFSETQ. CDR3 nucleotide sequence: TGCGCCAGCAGCTTGATTGGACAGGGTAATTCACCCCTCCACTTT. Translation: CASSLIGQGNSPLHF.

In its sample, this clone is medium-sized (0.01 to 0.1%). This chain connects TRBV6-1 to TRBJ1-1; no reliable D call. V lost 2 bases to trimming and J lost 4 bases, with 17 bases between them. Germline V lookup: CDR1 MNHNS, CDR2 SASEGT. CDR3 length: 16 amino acids. In DNA form, the CDR3 reads TGTGCCAGCAGTGAACCACCATGGAGGTGGGGCACTGAAGCTTTCTTT. Its protein is CASSEPPWRWGTEAFF.

This sequence joins TRBV3-1 and TRBJ2-7; 10 bases are a match to TRBD1. Trimming at V came to 3 bases and at J to 2 bases, leaving 4 bases not matched to a gene. This CDR3 has 15 residues. Per the germline V gene, CDR1 is LGHDT and CDR2 is YNNKEL (reference sequence). CDR3 bases: TGTGCCAGCAGCCAGCCCGGACAGGGGGCCTACGAGCAGTACTTC. This gives the protein CASSQPGQGAYEQYF.

This clone is labeled as medium-sized. The V gene is TRBV28, the J gene TRBJ1-2, with D perhaps matching TRBD1 (5 bases). This CDR3 contains 13 residues. Per germline, CDR1 MDHEN and CDR2 SYDVKM. The V end lost 3 bases, the J end lost 6 bases, and 11 bases lay between the germline ends. CDR3 nucleotides: TGTGCCAGCAGTTTGGGTGGGGGGGATGGCTACACCTTC. This codes for CASSLGGGDGYTF.

This clone was recorded at least ten times. The J gene is TRBJ2-1, the V gene TRBV11-3; D perhaps matches TRBD1 (6 bases). The CDR3 extends over 13 amino acids. CDR1 SGHNT and CDR2 YENEEA come from the germline V gene. Trimming took 4 bases from V and 5 from J, leaving 9 bases between them. This chain's CDR3 is CASSSDSNNEQFF. The DNA of the CDR3 is TGTGCCAGCAGCTCGGACAGCAACAATGAGCAGTTCTTC.